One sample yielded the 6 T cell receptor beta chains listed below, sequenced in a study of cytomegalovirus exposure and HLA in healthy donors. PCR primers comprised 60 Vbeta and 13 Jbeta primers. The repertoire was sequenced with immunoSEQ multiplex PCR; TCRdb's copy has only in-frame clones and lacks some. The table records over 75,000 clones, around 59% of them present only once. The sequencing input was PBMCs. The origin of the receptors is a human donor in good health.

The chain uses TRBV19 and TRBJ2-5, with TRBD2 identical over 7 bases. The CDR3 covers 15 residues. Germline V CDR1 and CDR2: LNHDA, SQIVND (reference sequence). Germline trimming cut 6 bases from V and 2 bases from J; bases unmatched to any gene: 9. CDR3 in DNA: TGTGCCAGTAGGTCCTTTTCGCGGGGGCAAGAGACCCAGTACTTC. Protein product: CASRSFSRGQETQYF.

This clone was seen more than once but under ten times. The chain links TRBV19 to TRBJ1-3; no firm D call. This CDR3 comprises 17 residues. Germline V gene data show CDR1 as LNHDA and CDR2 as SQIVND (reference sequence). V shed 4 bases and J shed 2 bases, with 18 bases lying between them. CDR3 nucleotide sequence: TGTGCCAGTAGTACCCTCGACACCTATAACCCTGGAAACACCATATATTTT. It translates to CASSTLDTYNPGNTIYF.

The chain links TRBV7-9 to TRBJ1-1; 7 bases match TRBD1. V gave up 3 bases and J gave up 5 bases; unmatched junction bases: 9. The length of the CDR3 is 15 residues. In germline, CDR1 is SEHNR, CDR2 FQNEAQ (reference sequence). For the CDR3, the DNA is TGTGCCAGCAGCTTTAAGACAGGGATTCTTACTGAAGCTTTCTTT. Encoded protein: CASSFKTGILTEAFF.

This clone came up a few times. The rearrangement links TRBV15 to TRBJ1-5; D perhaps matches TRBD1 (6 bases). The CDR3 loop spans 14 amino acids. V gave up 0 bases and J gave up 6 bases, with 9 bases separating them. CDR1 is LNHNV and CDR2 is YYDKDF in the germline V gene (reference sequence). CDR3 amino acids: CATSRETGLQPQHF. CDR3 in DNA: TGTGCCACCAGCAGAGAAACAGGGCTTCAGCCCCAGCATTTT.

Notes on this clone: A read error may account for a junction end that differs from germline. Here the CDR3 DNA reads TGTGCCAGCAGTGTTGGGGCACGCTATGCCTACACCTTC. It encodes CASSVGARYAYTF. The rearrangement links TRBV25-1 to TRBJ1-2; possible D gene TRBD1, 5 bases. The CDR3 is 13 residues long. The V gene's germline CDR1 is MGHDK and CDR2 SYGVNS.

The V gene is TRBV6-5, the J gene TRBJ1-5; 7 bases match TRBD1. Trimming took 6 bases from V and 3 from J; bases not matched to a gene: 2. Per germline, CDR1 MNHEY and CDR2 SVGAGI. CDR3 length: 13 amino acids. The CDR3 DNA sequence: TGTGCCAGCAGGACAGGGTACAATCAGCCCCAGCATTTT. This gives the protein CASRTGYNQPQHF.